This T cell receptor beta chain comes out of a study of Siglec-9 on CD8 T cells in melanoma. Study observations and caveats: Siglec-9 reportedly marks and regulates an effector memory CD8+ T-cell subset apparently accumulating in melanoma tumors.

Measured with immunoSEQ multiplex PCR; TCRdb has only the in-frame clones, and not every one. Of roughly 35,000 clones in the sample, roughly four fifths were seen once. Per the germline V gene, CDR1 is GTSNPN and CDR2 is SVGIG (reference sequence). CDR3 size: 12 residues. Trimming cost V 2 bases and J 8 bases, with 12 bases left between them. Note on this clone: Its antigen remains unknown.

This chain uses TRBV30 with TRBJ1-1, with D tentatively TRBD1 (5 bases). This clonotype originated in a human donor in good health. Material: Siglec-9- CD8+ T cells sorted from blood. The CDR3 protein is CAWSRGRDEAFF. The CDR3 nucleotides are TGTGCCTGGAGTAGGGGCCGGGACGAAGCTTTCTTT.